This T cell receptor beta chain was recorded in a study of vaccination and CD4 T cells after COVID-19. Study-level background: The cells were exposed to overlapping spike peptides originating from SARS-CoV-2, HCoV-NL63, HCoV-OC43 and HCoV-229E for stimulation. Study-wide points: The great majority, 304 of 307 vaccine-specific clones, proved spike mono-reactive in convalescent patients.

This CDR3 has 13 amino acids. Between the trimmed V and J ends, which lost 0 bases and 2 bases, there was a span of 7 bases. Germline V gene data show CDR1 as DFQATT and CDR2 as SNEGSKA (reference sequence). The sample's treatment: roughly nine-day PBMC culture with coronavirus spike peptide pools or control peptides (ViraFEST assay). Sequencing of cultured CD4+ T cell DNA used the Oncomine TCR Beta short-read assay. Each CDR3 protein gets one entry after TCRdb re-called the PCR reads with MiXCR. The repertoire holds around 20,000 distinct CDR3 sequences, with approximately 50% as singletons. This clonotype was detected only a few times. Antigen: not known.

The sequenced sample consisted of CD4+ T cells from blood, cultured in vitro. This receptor was identified in a human donor who had recovered from COVID-19. V is TRBV20-1 and J is TRBJ1-1; D ambiguous. Written as DNA, the CDR3 is TGCAGTGCTAGAGATCCGGGAAACACTGAAGCTTTCTTT. This codes for CSARDPGNTEAFF.